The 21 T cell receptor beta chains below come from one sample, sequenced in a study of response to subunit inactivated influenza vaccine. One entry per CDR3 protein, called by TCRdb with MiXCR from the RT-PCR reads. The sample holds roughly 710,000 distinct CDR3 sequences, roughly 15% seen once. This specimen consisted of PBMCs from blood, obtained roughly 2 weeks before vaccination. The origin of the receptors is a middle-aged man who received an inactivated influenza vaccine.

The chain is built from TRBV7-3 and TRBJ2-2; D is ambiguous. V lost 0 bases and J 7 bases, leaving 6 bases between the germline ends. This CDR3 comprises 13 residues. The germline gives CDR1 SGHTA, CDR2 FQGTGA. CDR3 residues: CASSLTFDGELFF. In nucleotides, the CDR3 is TGTGCCAGCAGCTTAACGTTCGACGGGGAGCTGTTTTTT. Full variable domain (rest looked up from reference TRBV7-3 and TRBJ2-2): GAGVSQTPSNKVTEKGKYVELRCDPISGHTALYWYRQSLGQGPEFLIYFQGTGAADDSGLPNDRFFAVRPEGSVSTLKIQRTERGDSAVYLCASSLTFDGELFFGEGSRLTVL.

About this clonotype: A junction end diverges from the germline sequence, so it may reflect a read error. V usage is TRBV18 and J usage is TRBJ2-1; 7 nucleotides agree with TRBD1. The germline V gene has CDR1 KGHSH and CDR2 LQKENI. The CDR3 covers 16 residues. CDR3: CASSPQRQGYYNEQFF. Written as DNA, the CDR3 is TGTGCCAGCTCGCCACAGAGACAGGGTTACTACAATGAGCAGTTCTTC.

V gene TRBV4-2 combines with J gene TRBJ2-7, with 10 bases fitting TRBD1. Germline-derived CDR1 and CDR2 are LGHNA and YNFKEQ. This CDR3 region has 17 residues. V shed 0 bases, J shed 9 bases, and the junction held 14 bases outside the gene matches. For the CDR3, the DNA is TGTGCCAGCAGCCAAGAAATCCTGCGGGACAGGGGAGACGTGCAGTACTTC. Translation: CASSQEILRDRGDVQYF.

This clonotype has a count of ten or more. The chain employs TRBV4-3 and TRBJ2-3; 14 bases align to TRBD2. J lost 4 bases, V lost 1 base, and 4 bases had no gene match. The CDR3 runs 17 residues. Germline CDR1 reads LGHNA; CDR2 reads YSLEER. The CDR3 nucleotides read TGCGCCAGCAGCCAAGGGTTGACTAGCGGGGGGGCAGATACGCAGTATTTT. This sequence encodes CASSQGLTSGGADTQYF.

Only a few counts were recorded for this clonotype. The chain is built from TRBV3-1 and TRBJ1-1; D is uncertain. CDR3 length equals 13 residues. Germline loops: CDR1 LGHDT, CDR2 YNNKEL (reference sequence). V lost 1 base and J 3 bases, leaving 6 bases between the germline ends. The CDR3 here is CASSQGVYTEAFF. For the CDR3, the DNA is TGTGCCAGCAGCCAAGGTGTGTACACTGAAGCTTTCTTT.

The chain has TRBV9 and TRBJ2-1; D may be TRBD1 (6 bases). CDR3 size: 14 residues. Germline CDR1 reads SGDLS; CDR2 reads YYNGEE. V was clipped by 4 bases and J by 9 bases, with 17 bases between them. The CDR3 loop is CASSNRQARGEQFF. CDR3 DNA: TGTGCCAGCAGCAACCGACAGGCAAGGGGTGAGCAGTTCTTC.

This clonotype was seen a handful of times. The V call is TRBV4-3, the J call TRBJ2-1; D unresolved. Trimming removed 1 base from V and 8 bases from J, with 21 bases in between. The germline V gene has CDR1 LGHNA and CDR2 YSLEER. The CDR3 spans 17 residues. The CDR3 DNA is TGCGCCAGCAGCCAAGGTTTTAGTGGAGCGTGGGCCTATGAGCAGTTCTTC. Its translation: CASSQGFSGAWAYEQFF.

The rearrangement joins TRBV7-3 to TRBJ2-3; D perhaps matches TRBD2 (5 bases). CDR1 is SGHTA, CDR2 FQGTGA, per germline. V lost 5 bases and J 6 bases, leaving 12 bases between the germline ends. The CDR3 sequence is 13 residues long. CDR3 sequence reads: CASSNVGADTQYF. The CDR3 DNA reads TGTGCCAGCAGCAATGTGGGAGCCGATACGCAGTATTTT.

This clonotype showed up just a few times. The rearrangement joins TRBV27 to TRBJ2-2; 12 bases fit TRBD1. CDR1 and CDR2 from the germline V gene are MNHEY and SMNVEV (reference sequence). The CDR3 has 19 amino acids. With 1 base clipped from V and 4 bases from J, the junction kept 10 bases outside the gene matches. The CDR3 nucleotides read TGTGCCAGCAGTTTATTCGGGACAGGGGGCGTTAAGGGCACCGGGGAGCTGTTTTTT. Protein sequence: CASSLFGTGGVKGTGELFF.

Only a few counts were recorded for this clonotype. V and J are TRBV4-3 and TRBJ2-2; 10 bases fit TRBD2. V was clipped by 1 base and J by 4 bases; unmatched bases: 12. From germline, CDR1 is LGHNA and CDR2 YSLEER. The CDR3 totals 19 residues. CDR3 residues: CASSQAFSGGASATGELFF. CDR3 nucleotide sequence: TGCGCCAGCAGCCAAGCGTTCAGCGGGGGGGCGTCGGCCACCGGGGAGCTGTTTTTT.

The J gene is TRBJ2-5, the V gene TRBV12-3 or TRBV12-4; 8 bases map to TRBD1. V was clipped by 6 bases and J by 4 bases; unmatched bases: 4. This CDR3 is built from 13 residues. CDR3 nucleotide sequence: TGTGCCAGCAGACCAACAGGGGGAGAGACCCAGTACTTC. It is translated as CASRPTGGETQYF.

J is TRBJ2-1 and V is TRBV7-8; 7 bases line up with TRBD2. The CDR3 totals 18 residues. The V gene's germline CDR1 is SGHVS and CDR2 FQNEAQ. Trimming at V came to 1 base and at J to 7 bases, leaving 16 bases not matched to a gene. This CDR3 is CASSLVGVGRISLNEQFF. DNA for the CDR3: TGTGCCAGCAGCTTAGTAGGGGTCGGGAGGATTTCTCTGAATGAGCAGTTCTTC.

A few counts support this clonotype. The DNA for the CDR3 is TGTGCCAGTAGTATGGTAGCGGGCGGGTACTACGAGCAGTACTTC. Its translation: CASSMVAGGYYEQYF. The chain carries TRBV19 and TRBJ2-7, with TRBD2 identical over 7 bases. Germline V lookup: CDR1 LNHDA, CDR2 SQIVND (reference sequence). This CDR3 comprises 15 residues. The V segment lost 3 bases and the J segment 3 bases; nucleotides outside the gene matches: 8.

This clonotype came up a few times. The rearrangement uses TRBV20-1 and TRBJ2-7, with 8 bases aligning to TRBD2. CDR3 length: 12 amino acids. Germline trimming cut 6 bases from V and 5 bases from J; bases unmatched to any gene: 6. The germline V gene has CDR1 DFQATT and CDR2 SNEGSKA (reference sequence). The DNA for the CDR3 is TGCAGTGCGAGCTTACTAGCGGACGAGCAGTACTTC. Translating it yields CSASLLADEQYF.

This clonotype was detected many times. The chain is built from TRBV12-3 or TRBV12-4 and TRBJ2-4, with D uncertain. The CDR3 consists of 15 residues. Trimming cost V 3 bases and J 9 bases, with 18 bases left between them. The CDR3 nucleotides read TGTGCCAGCAGTTTGCGGCAGGAGCCCTTGGTCATTCAGTACTTC. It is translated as CASSLRQEPLVIQYF.

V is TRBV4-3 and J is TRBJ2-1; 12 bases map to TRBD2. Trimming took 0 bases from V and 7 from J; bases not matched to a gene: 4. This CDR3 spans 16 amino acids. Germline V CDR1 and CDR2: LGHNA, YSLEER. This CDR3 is CASSQERLAGVNEQFF. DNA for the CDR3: TGCGCCAGCAGCCAAGAGCGACTAGCGGGAGTAAATGAGCAGTTCTTC.

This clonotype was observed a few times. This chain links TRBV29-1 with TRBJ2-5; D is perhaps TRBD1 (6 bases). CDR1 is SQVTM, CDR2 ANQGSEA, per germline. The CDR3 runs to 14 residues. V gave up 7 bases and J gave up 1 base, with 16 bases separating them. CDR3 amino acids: CSALARGTQETQYF. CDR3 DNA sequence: TGCAGCGCTTTGGCCAGGGGTACCCAAGAGACCCAGTACTTC.

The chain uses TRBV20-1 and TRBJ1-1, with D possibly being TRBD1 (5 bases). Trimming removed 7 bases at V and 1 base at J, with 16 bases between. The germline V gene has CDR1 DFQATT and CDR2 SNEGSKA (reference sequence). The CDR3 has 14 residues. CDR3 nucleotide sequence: TGCAGTGTCGGGGCAGTCGCGCGGAACACTGAAGCTTTCTTT. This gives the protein CSVGAVARNTEAFF.

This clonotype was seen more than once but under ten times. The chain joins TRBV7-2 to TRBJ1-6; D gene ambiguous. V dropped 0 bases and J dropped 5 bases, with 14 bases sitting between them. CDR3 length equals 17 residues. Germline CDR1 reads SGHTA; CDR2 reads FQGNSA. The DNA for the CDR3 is TGTGCCAGCAGCTTAGCGATTCGGGTTTTGGATAATTCACCCCTCCACTTT. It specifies CASSLAIRVLDNSPLHF. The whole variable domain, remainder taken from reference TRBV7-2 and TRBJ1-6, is GAGVSQSPSNKVTEKGKDVELRCDPISGHTALYWYRQSLGQGLEFLIYFQGNSAPDKSGLPSDRFSAERTGGSVSTLTIQRTQQEDSAVYLCASSLAIRVLDNSPLHFGNGTRLTVT.

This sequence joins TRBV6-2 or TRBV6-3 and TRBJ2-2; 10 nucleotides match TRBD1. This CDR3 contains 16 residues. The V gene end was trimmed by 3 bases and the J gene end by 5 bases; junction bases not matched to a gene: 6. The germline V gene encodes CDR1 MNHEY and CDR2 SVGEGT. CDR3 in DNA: TGTGCCAGCAGTTATCCGGGACAGGGGAATACCGGGGAGCTGTTTTTT. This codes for CASSYPGQGNTGELFF.

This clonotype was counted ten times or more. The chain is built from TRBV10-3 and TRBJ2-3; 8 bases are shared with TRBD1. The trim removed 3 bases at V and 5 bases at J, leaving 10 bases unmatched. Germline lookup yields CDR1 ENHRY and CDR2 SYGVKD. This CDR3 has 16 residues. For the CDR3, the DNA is TGTGCCATCAGTGATAAGGACAGGGATGGTGGAGATACGCAGTATTTT. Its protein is CAISDKDRDGGDTQYF.